These 28 T cell receptor beta chains share one sample of origin, sequenced in a study of beta chain features in type 1 diabetes. General study findings and limits: Moderately but significantly shorter TCRB CDR3s were found in Type 1 diabetes patients in all four CD4+ subsets.

Their target antigens are unknown. The entirety of the isolated RNA underwent reverse transcription, so expressed TCRB transcripts were sequenced. The assay was immunoSEQ multiplex PCR, and TCRdb's table has in-frame clones only and misses some. This sample has about 270,000 clones; approximately 15% occur once, and the top ten carry 0.017%. Sequenced sample: naive CD4+ T cells from blood. The receptors were sampled from a young man with type 1 diabetes.

This chain connects TRBV29-1 to TRBJ2-7; 9 positions agree with TRBD1. This CDR3 is built from 17 residues. Germline trimming cut 2 bases from V and 6 bases from J; bases unmatched to any gene: 17. Germline assignment: CDR1 SQVTM and CDR2 ANQGSEA. CDR3 amino acids: CSVERGTGFGNPSEQYF. In DNA form, the CDR3 reads TGCAGCGTTGAAAGAGGGACAGGGTTCGGTAATCCTAGCGAGCAGTACTTC.

V and J are TRBV15 and TRBJ1-1; D unclear. Trimming cost V 0 bases and J 7 bases, with 9 bases left between them. CDR3 size: 13 residues. In germline, CDR1 is LNHNV, CDR2 YYDKDF (reference sequence). The CDR3 region has the DNA TGTGCCACCAGCAGAGATGATAGAGGTGAAGCTTTCTTT. Translation: CATSRDDRGEAFF.

V usage is TRBV6-5 and J usage is TRBJ2-5; 10 bases match TRBD1. In germline, CDR1 is MNHEY, CDR2 SVGAGI. The CDR3 length is 16 residues. Losses at the gene ends were 2 bases for V and 1 base for J; bases not matched to a gene: 4. The CDR3 region has the DNA TGTGCCAGCAGTTACCCCGGGACAGGGGCCCAAGAGACCCAGTACTTC. Its protein product is CASSYPGTGAQETQYF.

This clone was seen more than once but under ten times. This CDR3 is also generated by other DNA sequences in the sample. V usage is TRBV29-1 and J usage is TRBJ1-1; 7 bases fit TRBD1. CDR1 SQVTM and CDR2 ANQGSEA come from the germline V gene. J was trimmed by 3 bases and V by 6 bases; bases with no gene match: 7. The CDR3 has 13 amino acids. The CDR3 protein is CSVRDRQDTEAFF. The CDR3, as DNA: TGCAGCGTACGGGACAGACAGGACACTGAAGCTTTCTTT.

The chain links TRBV28 to TRBJ2-2, with D unresolved. This CDR3 region has 13 residues. The ends were cut back, 5 bases at V and 1 base at J, with 5 bases in the middle. In germline, CDR1 is MDHEN, CDR2 SYDVKM. The CDR3 is CASSNGNTGELFF. The CDR3 nucleotides read TGTGCCAGCAGTAACGGGAACACCGGGGAGCTGTTTTTT. The complete variable domain, with remaining parts taken from reference TRBV28 and TRBJ2-2, reads DVKVTQSSRYLVKRTGEKVFLECVQDMDHENMFWYRQDPGLGLRLIYFSYDVKMKEKGDIPEGYSVSREKKERFSLILESASTNQTSMYLCASSNGNTGELFFGEGSRLTVL.

The rearrangement uses TRBV30 and TRBJ2-1; TRBD1 might be the D (6 bases). The ends were cut back, 1 base at V and 2 bases at J, with 21 bases in the middle. The germline gives CDR1 GTSNPN, CDR2 SVGIG (reference sequence). This CDR3 has 18 amino acids. The CDR3 loop reads CAWSGLSRDKQTYNEQFF. The CDR3 DNA reads TGTGCCTGGAGTGGACTCTCTCGGGACAAACAAACCTACAATGAGCAGTTCTTC.

This clone showed up just a few times. V and J are TRBV5-4 and TRBJ2-3; no firm D call. The CDR3 has 11 amino acids. V was shortened by 6 bases and J by 2 bases, with 4 bases between the two germline ends. Germline values: CDR1 SGHNT, CDR2 YYREEE (reference sequence). CDR3 in amino acids: CASTNTDTQYF. In nucleotides, the CDR3 is TGTGCCAGCACCAACACAGATACGCAGTATTTT.

This chain uses TRBV25-1 with TRBJ2-3; D is perhaps TRBD1 (6 bases). This CDR3 comprises 11 residues. With 8 bases removed from V and 11 bases from J, the gap between germline ends came to 14 bases. Germline V gene lookup returns CDR1 MGHDK and CDR2 SYGVNS. CDR3 sequence: CASGWTDRQYF. DNA of the CDR3: TGTGCCAGCGGCTGGACAGATCGGCAGTATTTT.

This clone was counted once. This rearrangement joins TRBV5-4 to TRBJ2-3, with D unresolved. Per germline, CDR1 SGHNT and CDR2 YYREEE (reference sequence). V was trimmed by 0 bases and J by 1 base, leaving 12 bases between them. The CDR3 has 16 residues. The CDR3 DNA sequence: TGTGCCAGCAGCTTGGGGTCTACGAGTGGCACAGATACGCAGTATTTT. Its translation is CASSLGSTSGTDTQYF.

This clone has a handful of counts. The rearrangement links TRBV15 to TRBJ2-1; possibly TRBD1 for D (6 bases). This CDR3 region has 15 residues. Germline CDR1 LNHNV, CDR2 YYDKDF (reference sequence). Trimming removed 1 base from V and 7 bases from J, with 14 bases in between. The CDR3 sequence: CATSRGARGMNEQFF. The CDR3 DNA reads as TGTGCCACCAGCAGAGGAGCCAGGGGTATGAATGAGCAGTTCTTC.

This clone has only a few counts. The rearrangement links TRBV28 to TRBJ2-4; the D gene is possibly TRBD2 (6 bases). The V gene's germline CDR1 is MDHEN and CDR2 SYDVKM. V was trimmed by 5 bases and J by 8 bases, leaving 13 bases between them. This CDR3 comprises 13 residues. In nucleotides, the CDR3 is TGTGCCAGCAGTCCCGGGAGTACAGACATTCAGTACTTC. This sequence encodes CASSPGSTDIQYF.

The genes are TRBV2 and TRBJ1-5; no clear D gene. Trimming removed 6 bases at V and 7 bases at J, with 16 bases between. The V gene's germline CDR1 is SNHLY and CDR2 FYNNEI. The CDR3 loop spans 14 amino acids. The CDR3: CASRGTHGDQPQHF. As DNA, the CDR3 is TGTGCCAGCAGAGGAACCCACGGAGACCAGCCCCAGCATTTT.

This chain links TRBV7-9 with TRBJ1-1; TRBD1 matches at 8 bases. CDR3 size: 15 residues. The germline gives CDR1 SEHNR, CDR2 FQNEAQ (reference sequence). J gave up 1 base and V 4 bases, and 5 bases lay outside the gene matches. CDR3 DNA: TGTGCCAGCAGCTCTCGGACAGGGTCGAACACTGAAGCTTTCTTT. Protein sequence: CASSSRTGSNTEAFF.

This clone has more than one count but fewer than ten. The chain employs TRBV2 and TRBJ1-2; D gene ambiguous. The CDR3 runs to 11 residues. V gave up 11 bases and J gave up 13 bases, with 20 bases separating them. Germline CDR1 and CDR2: SNHLY and FYNNEI. CDR3 sequence (DNA): TGTGCCTCATCACCGACTACGGGTTTCACCTTC. It translates to CASSPTTGFTF.

This clone has more than one count but fewer than ten. The chain employs TRBV7-2 and TRBJ2-7, with 9 nucleotides matching TRBD2. Trimming at V came to 0 bases and at J to 7 bases, leaving 10 bases not matched to a gene. In germline, CDR1 is SGHTA, CDR2 FQGNSA. The CDR3 runs to 16 residues. The chain's CDR3 is CASSLAGGGRAREQYF. In DNA, the CDR3 is TGTGCCAGCAGCTTAGCTGGAGGCGGGAGGGCCCGAGAGCAGTACTTC.

This clone was seen a few times. The J gene is TRBJ2-1, the V gene TRBV18; a possible D gene is TRBD2 (6 bases). The V end was cut by 1 base, the J end by 3 bases, with 13 bases between. Germline loops: CDR1 KGHSH, CDR2 LQKENI. The CDR3 length is 16 residues. This CDR3 reads CASSPLAVGFYNEQFF. The CDR3 DNA follows: TGTGCCAGCTCACCACTAGCGGTGGGCTTCTACAATGAGCAGTTCTTC.

This clone appeared a few times. V gene TRBV6-1 combines with J gene TRBJ1-5; D perhaps matches TRBD1 (5 bases). There are 13 residues in the CDR3. Germline V gene lookup returns CDR1 MNHNS and CDR2 SASEGT. Trimming removed 6 bases from V and 5 bases from J, with 11 bases in between. Here the CDR3 DNA reads TGTGCCAGCAGCCCATGGGGGGATCAGCCCCAGCATTTT. It encodes CASSPWGDQPQHF.

The chain recombines TRBV7-9 with TRBJ2-6, with 8 bases identical to TRBD2. Losses at the gene ends were 5 bases for V and 0 bases for J; bases not matched to a gene: 9. The CDR3 has 18 amino acids. Germline values: CDR1 SEHNR, CDR2 FQNEAQ (reference sequence). As DNA, the CDR3 is TGTGCCAGCAGCCCAAACCCGGGGGGGTACTCTGGGGCCAACGTCCTGACTTTC. Translating it yields CASSPNPGGYSGANVLTF.

The V and J genes are TRBV6-5 and TRBJ2-7, with D possibly TRBD2 on 5 matching bases. The CDR3 consists of 16 residues. Germline V gives CDR1 MNHEY, CDR2 SVGAGI. Trimming took 2 bases from V and 0 from J, leaving 14 bases between them. CDR3 DNA sequence: TGTGCCAGCAGTTACAGTCCGACGGGGAGCTCCTACGAGCAGTACTTC. Amino acids: CASSYSPTGSSYEQYF.

This chain connects TRBV2 to TRBJ1-1; possibly TRBD1 for D (5 bases). Trimming removed 8 bases at V and 6 bases at J, with 16 bases between. The CDR3 loop spans 13 amino acids. The V gene's germline CDR1 is SNHLY and CDR2 FYNNEI. In nucleotides, the CDR3 is TGTGCCAGCTACAGAAGGGGCCCCGCTGAAGCTTTCTTT. Protein product: CASYRRGPAEAFF.

The chain recombines TRBV9 with TRBJ2-5, with D possibly being TRBD2 (6 bases). The CDR3 loop spans 14 amino acids. Trimming shortened V by 4 bases and J by 5 bases, and 15 bases separated the two germline ends. Germline V gives CDR1 SGDLS, CDR2 YYNGEE. This CDR3 is CASSSGGVDETQYF. CDR3 DNA sequence: TGTGCCAGCAGCTCAGGAGGGGTAGATGAGACCCAGTACTTC.

The rearrangement uses TRBV4-1 and TRBJ1-1, with D possibly matching TRBD1 (6 bases). The V end lost 4 bases, the J end lost 5 bases, and 14 bases lay between the germline ends. Germline V CDR1 and CDR2: MGHRA, YSYEKL. This CDR3 is built from 14 residues. The CDR3 bases are TGCGCCAGCAGCCTTGAAACAGGGAGAACTGAAGCTTTCTTT. Encoded protein: CASSLETGRTEAFF.

The V and J genes are TRBV19 and TRBJ2-3, with a possible D match to TRBD1 (5 bases). This CDR3 has 11 residues. Trimming took off 9 bases at V and 5 bases at J, with 9 bases between the two ends. Germline assignment: CDR1 LNHDA and CDR2 SQIVND (reference sequence). The CDR3 loop reads CASRTGDTQYF. CDR3 coding DNA: TGTGCCAGCAGAACAGGAGATACGCAGTATTTT.

This clone was seen more than once but under ten times. The gene calls are TRBV7-9 and TRBJ2-2, with 7 bases aligning to TRBD2. The V and J ends lost 6 bases and 6 bases, in that order; junction bases with no gene match: 4. The CDR3 extends over 13 amino acids. Germline CDR1 SEHNR, CDR2 FQNEAQ (reference sequence). CDR3 amino acids: CASRLTSAGELFF. CDR3 coding DNA: TGTGCCAGCAGACTAACTAGCGCCGGGGAGCTGTTTTTT.

The chain is built from TRBV2 and TRBJ2-1, with 8 positions matching TRBD2. CDR1 and CDR2 (germline): SNHLY, FYNNEI. The V gene end was trimmed by 4 bases and the J gene end by 6 bases; junction bases not matched to a gene: 2. This CDR3 region has 13 residues. The CDR3 nucleotides are TGTGCCAGCAGTGGTCTAGCGGGCAATGAGCAGTTCTTC. Translation: CASSGLAGNEQFF.

In this sample, this clone turned up a few times. The rearrangement uses TRBV9 and TRBJ2-7, with a weak D call TRBD1 (6 bases). Germline V gene lookup returns CDR1 SGDLS and CDR2 YYNGEE. Trimming stripped 0 bases from V and 3 bases from J, with 13 bases between. The CDR3 runs 15 residues. Written as DNA, the CDR3 is TGTGCCAGCAGCGTAGGGACAGAGGGCGTCTACGAGCAGTACTTC. Encoded protein: CASSVGTEGVYEQYF.

This clone was picked up a small number of times. The rearrangement joins TRBV18 to TRBJ1-1; D is uncertain. Germline V CDR1 and CDR2: KGHSH, LQKENI. CDR3 length: 16 residues. V was clipped by 3 bases and J by 1 base, with 15 bases between them. CDR3 sequence: CASSPIYDIKNTEAFF. In nucleotides, the CDR3 is TGTGCCAGCTCACCCATTTATGACATTAAGAACACTGAAGCTTTCTTT.

This clone came up a few times. The chain carries TRBV6-1 and TRBJ2-1; TRBD1 matches 12 bases. The CDR3 loop spans 15 amino acids. V gave up 6 bases and J gave up 9 bases; unmatched junction bases: 9. The germline V gene encodes CDR1 MNHNS and CDR2 SASEGT. The CDR3 loop is CASRNTGTGGSEQFF. DNA of the CDR3: TGTGCCAGCAGGAATACCGGGACAGGGGGCTCTGAGCAGTTCTTC.